Below are 23 T cell receptor beta chains sequenced from a single sample in a study of molecular identifiers for immune sequencing clone quantification. One entry per CDR3 protein results from TCRdb running MiXCR on the PCR reads. The profile shows about 86,000 distinct CDR3 sequences, roughly 25% of them singletons. Sequenced input: naive CD8+ T cells from blood, with Jurkat cell RNA spiked in. Described subset: FACS-sorted CD8+CD4-CCR7+CD45RA+ naive T cells. These receptor sequences come from a human donor in good health. Some libraries in this study had Jurkat cell RNA spiked in.

This clonotype came up a few times. This chain uses TRBV10-3 with TRBJ2-7; D is perhaps TRBD2 (5 bases). CDR1 and CDR2 from the germline V gene are ENHRY and SYGVKD. The V end lost 6 bases, the J end lost 3 bases, and 15 bases lay between the germline ends. There are 14 residues in the CDR3. The CDR3 sequence is CAISRNRENYEQYF. The CDR3 DNA reads TGTGCCATCAGCCGAAACCGGGAAAACTACGAGCAGTACTTC.

A single count supports this clonotype. This chain links TRBV4-1 with TRBJ2-4; TRBD1 matches 7 bases. After removal of 4 bases from V and 7 bases from J, the junction contained 13 bases not matched to a gene. This CDR3 spans 16 amino acids. Per germline, CDR1 MGHRA and CDR2 YSYEKL. Here the CDR3 DNA reads TGCGCCAGCAGCCCTTTCGGACAGGCCCAGCCGAACATTCAGTACTTC. It codes for CASSPFGQAQPNIQYF.

As for this clonotype: A much bigger clone sits one base away, suggesting this may be a read error. The J gene is TRBJ1-5, the V gene TRBV20-1; 8 bases line up with TRBD1. Germline values: CDR1 DFQATT, CDR2 SNEGSKA (reference sequence). CDR3 length equals 12 residues. CDR3 amino acids: CSARGQDQLQHF. DNA of the CDR3: TGCAGTGCCAGGGGACAGGATCAGCTCCAGCATTTT.

The J gene is TRBJ1-6, the V gene TRBV3-1; D may be TRBD1 (5 bases). The CDR3 extends over 18 amino acids. With 0 bases removed from V and 0 bases from J, the gap between germline ends came to 12 bases. CDR1 and CDR2 from the germline V gene are LGHDT and YNNKEL (reference sequence). The CDR3 DNA reads TGTGCCAGCAGCCAAGATCCGACAGTCCTCTCCTATAATTCACCCCTCCACTTT. Translating it yields CASSQDPTVLSYNSPLHF.

This clonotype was found a few times. The J gene is TRBJ2-1, the V gene TRBV7-9; weak D call: TRBD2 (5 bases). The CDR3 loop spans 13 amino acids. The V end lost 5 bases, the J end lost 8 bases, and 13 bases lay between the germline ends. The germline CDR1 and CDR2 sequences are SEHNR and FQNEAQ (reference sequence). In DNA form, the CDR3 reads TGTGCCAGCAGCCCAAGCGGTTTCGATGAGCAGTTCTTC. Translated, it gives CASSPSGFDEQFF.

On this clonotype: A much larger clone differs by one base, so this may be a read error. The chain has TRBV25-1 and TRBJ2-7; D might be TRBD2 (6 bases). Germline CDR1 is MGHDK and CDR2 is SYGVNS. The CDR3 spans 15 residues. CDR3 sequence (DNA): TGTGTCAGCAGTGACCCGGGAAGCGGGTTCTACGAGCAGTACTTC. Amino acid sequence: CVSSDPGSGFYEQYF.

There are many counts of this clonotype. The J gene is TRBJ1-1, the V gene TRBV12-3 or TRBV12-4; D not certain. The CDR3 is made up of 17 amino acids. Trimming left V 2 bases short and J 0 bases short, with 16 bases between. The CDR3 DNA reads as TGTGCCAGCAGTTTATCTTCCTACCGGACTCTGAACACTGAAGCTTTCTTT. This encodes CASSLSSYRTLNTEAFF.

In this sample, this clonotype turned up a few times. This chain connects TRBV20-1 to TRBJ2-5; 10 bases agree with TRBD2. The CDR3 has 15 amino acids. Germline loops: CDR1 DFQATT, CDR2 SNEGSKA (reference sequence). V was clipped by 4 bases and J by 4 bases; unmatched bases: 9. The CDR3 spells CSATQASGSRETQYF. As DNA, the CDR3 is TGCAGTGCTACCCAGGCTAGCGGGAGCCGAGAGACCCAGTACTTC.

This clonotype has just a few counts. The chain employs TRBV20-1 and TRBJ2-3; 11 positions agree with TRBD2. Germline-derived CDR1 and CDR2 are DFQATT and SNEGSKA (reference sequence). J lost 4 bases, V lost 0 bases, and 12 bases had no gene match. This CDR3 is built from 18 residues. As DNA, the CDR3 is TGCAGTGCTAGAGATTCGGCACTAGCGGGGGTCGGGGCAGATACGCAGTATTTT. Protein: CSARDSALAGVGADTQYF.

Remarks on this clonotype: This may arise from a read error, as a much more abundant clone is one base away. This rearrangement joins TRBV4-1 to TRBJ1-1; 7 bases line up with TRBD1. CDR3 length: 13 residues. Germline V lookup: CDR1 MGHRA, CDR2 YSYEKL. As DNA, the CDR3 is TGCCCCAGCAGATCTACAGGGGACACTGAAGCTTTCTTT. Encoded protein: CPSRSTGDTEAFF.

As concerns this clonotype: A junction boundary mismatches the germline segment, possibly from a read error. V and J are TRBV27 and TRBJ2-5; D is unresolved. Germline CDR1 MNHEY, CDR2 SMNVEV (reference sequence). This CDR3 has 14 amino acids. CDR3 sequence: CASSPLNNQETQHF. The CDR3 coding sequence is TGTGCCAGCAGTCCCCTCAATAACCAAGAGACCCAGCACTTC.

This clonotype was picked up many times. The J gene is TRBJ2-4, the V gene TRBV12-5; D perhaps matches TRBD2 (5 bases). Germline V gives CDR1 LGHNT, CDR2 FRNRAP. Trimming pared 2 bases from V and 0 bases from J, leaving 11 bases between. The length of the CDR3 is 16 residues. The CDR3 loop is CASGLRTGIAKNIQYF. The CDR3 DNA follows: TGTGCTAGTGGTTTGAGGACTGGGATAGCCAAAAACATTCAGTACTTC.

This clonotype is a singleton in its sample. At one of its ends the junction is not consistent with the germline gene, which may arise from a read error. The rearrangement joins TRBV27 to TRBJ2-7, with TRBD2 matching 10 bases. The length of the CDR3 is 16 residues. The V gene's germline CDR1 is MNHEY and CDR2 SMNVEV (reference sequence). CDR3 coding DNA: TGTGCCAGCAACCCCCAGGCTAGCGGGAGTTTGTACGTGCAGTACTTC. This translates into CASNPQASGSLYVQYF.

This clonotype came up many times. The chain couples TRBV5-1 to TRBJ2-3; 7 bases match TRBD1. The ends lost 4 bases at V and 7 bases at J; junction bases unmatched: 27. CDR3 length: 20 amino acids. Per the germline V gene, CDR1 is SGHRS and CDR2 is YFSETQ. The CDR3 sequence: CASSTPTGTVTLRSANTQYF. The CDR3 DNA follows: TGCGCCAGCAGCACACCTACCGGGACAGTGACTTTGAGAAGCGCAAATACGCAGTATTTT.

This clonotype was seen ten or more times. This chain connects TRBV9 to TRBJ1-3; no reliable D call. The ends were cut back, 0 bases at V and 0 bases at J, with 10 bases in the middle. CDR1 and CDR2 from the germline V gene are SGDLS and YYNGEE. The CDR3 is 16 amino acids. Written as DNA, the CDR3 is TGTGCCAGCAGCGTAGGCGAACGGCCCTCTGGAAACACCATATATTTT. As protein: CASSVGERPSGNTIYF.

In the case of this clonotype: Since no conserved phenylalanine or tryptophan closes the CDR3, a read error is the likely cause. The gene calls are TRBV10-3 and TRBJ2-7; no clear D. Germline values: CDR1 ENHRY, CDR2 SYGVKD. The CDR3 is 11 residues long. Deletions cut 6 bases from V and 6 bases from J, with 9 bases between. This CDR3 reads CAIRRSGEQYL. The CDR3 bases are TGTGCCATCAGGAGGAGTGGCGAGCAGTACCTC.

Only a few counts were recorded for this clonotype. This chain links TRBV4-3 with TRBJ1-5; D call uncertain. The CDR3 contains 15 residues. Germline lookup yields CDR1 LGHNA and CDR2 YSLEER. V was cut by 0 bases and J by 5 bases, with 11 bases left in between. CDR3 in amino acids: CASSQDVLGYQPQHF. The CDR3 bases are TGCGCCAGCAGCCAAGATGTTTTGGGGTATCAGCCCCAGCATTTT.

This clonotype was observed a few times. This chain connects TRBV11-2 to TRBJ2-1, with 10 positions matching TRBD2. Germline V gene sequence: CDR1 SGHAT, CDR2 FQNNGV. V gave up 1 base and J gave up 4 bases; unmatched junction bases: 4. The CDR3 loop spans 16 amino acids. CDR3 amino acids: CASSLGGTSVYNEQFF. CDR3 DNA: TGTGCCAGCAGCTTAGGAGGGACTAGCGTTTACAATGAGCAGTTCTTC.

This clonotype came up many times. The rearrangement joins TRBV12-3 or TRBV12-4 to TRBJ2-5; D unclear. The ends were cut back, 4 bases at V and 1 base at J, with 13 bases in the middle. The CDR3 covers 15 residues. CDR3 residues: CASSSAGSGQETQYF. DNA for the CDR3: TGTGCCAGCAGTTCAGCCGGTTCGGGCCAAGAGACCCAGTACTTC.

The chain employs TRBV29-1 and TRBJ2-7; perhaps TRBD2 as D (5 bases). Trimming removed 1 base from V and 0 bases from J, with 19 bases in between. CDR3 length equals 17 residues. Looked up from germline, CDR1 is SQVTM and CDR2 is ANQGSEA. The CDR3 is CSVEVPPDGKSSYEQYF. Here the CDR3 DNA reads TGCAGCGTTGAAGTTCCCCCGGACGGGAAATCCTCCTACGAGCAGTACTTC.

This clonotype came up many times. The rearrangement joins TRBV5-1 to TRBJ2-7; D is undetermined. Germline V gene data show CDR1 as SGHRS and CDR2 as YFSETQ. The CDR3 runs 13 residues. The V end lost 0 bases, the J end lost 2 bases, and 6 bases lay between the germline ends. CDR3 sequence (DNA): TGCGCCAGCAGCTTGGGTCCTGCCTACGAGCAGTACTTC. Protein: CASSLGPAYEQYF.

This clonotype has more than one count but fewer than ten. The chain recombines TRBV29-1 with TRBJ1-2; 10 positions match TRBD1. The V gene end was trimmed by 2 bases and the J gene end by 1 base; junction bases not matched to a gene: 4. CDR1 is SQVTM and CDR2 is ANQGSEA in the germline V gene. The CDR3 loop spans 15 amino acids. DNA of the CDR3: TGCAGCGTTGAAAGAGGGACAGGGGTTAACTATGGCTACACCTTC. The encoded protein is CSVERGTGVNYGYTF.

This clonotype was counted at least ten times. This chain connects TRBV11-2 to TRBJ2-3; 7 bases are shared with TRBD1. The CDR3 is made up of 16 amino acids. Trimming removed 1 base from V and 0 bases from J; junction bases left unmatched: 4. Per germline, CDR1 SGHAT and CDR2 FQNNGV. CDR3 residues: CASSLGGGPSTDTQYF. The DNA of the CDR3 is TGTGCCAGCAGCTTAGGAGGGGGCCCTAGCACAGATACGCAGTATTTT.